The subject of this entry is one T cell receptor (beta chain). Its antigen is unknown. The entry originates in a study of cytomegalovirus exposure and HLA in healthy donors. Findings of the study overall: Accurate predictions that matched the HLA-A and HLA-B alleles of most subjects were reportedly made from TCR beta sequences. Clonal expansion, a later analysis showed, was greater in HLA-associated TCR beta chains than in equally common others. Earlier results showed most TCR beta V segments being productive about 87% or about 30% of the time.

V gave up 3 bases and J gave up 3 bases, with 9 bases separating them. Looked up from germline, CDR1 is LNHDA and CDR2 is SQIVND (reference sequence). This CDR3 region has 14 residues. The PCR made use of 60 Vbeta and 13 Jbeta primers. Per the original data handling: Later work found tens of millions of unique TCR beta chains, with 9.5 million to 14 million shared. Clones were read by immunoSEQ multiplex PCR, and TCRdb kept only the in-frame ones, dropping some. The V and J calls and the clone size are those of that table, but D and trimming were determined from the DNA. Found here are some 90,000 clones, 81% of them singletons; the top ten hold 1.4%.

The chain links TRBV19 to TRBJ1-5, with D tentatively TRBD1 (6 bases). The receptor was derived from a man aged 40-55 years in good health and CMV-seronegative. The sample consisted of PBMCs. CDR3 bases: TGTGCCAGTAGTATGAGGACAGACAATCAGCCCCAGCATTTT. Residues: CASSMRTDNQPQHF.